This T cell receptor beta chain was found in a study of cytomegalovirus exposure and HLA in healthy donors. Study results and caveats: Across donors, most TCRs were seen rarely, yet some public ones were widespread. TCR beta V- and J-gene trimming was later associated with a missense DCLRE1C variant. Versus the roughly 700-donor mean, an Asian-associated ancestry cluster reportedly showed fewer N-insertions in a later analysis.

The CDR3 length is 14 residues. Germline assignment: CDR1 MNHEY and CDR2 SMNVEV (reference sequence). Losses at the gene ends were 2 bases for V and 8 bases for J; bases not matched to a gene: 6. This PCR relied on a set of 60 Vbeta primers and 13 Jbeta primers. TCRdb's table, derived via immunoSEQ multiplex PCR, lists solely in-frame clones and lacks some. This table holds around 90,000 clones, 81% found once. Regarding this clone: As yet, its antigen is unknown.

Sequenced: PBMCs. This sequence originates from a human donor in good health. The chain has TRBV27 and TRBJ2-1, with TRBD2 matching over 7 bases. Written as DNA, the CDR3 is TGTGCCAGCAGTTTAGCGGGAGTGTCGGATGAGCAGTTCTTC. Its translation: CASSLAGVSDEQFF.